There are a few counts of the clone carrying this T cell receptor (beta chain). What it binds is unknown. This record belongs to a study of beta chain features in type 1 diabetes. Whole-study findings and limits: TCRB CDR3 length was moderately but significantly reduced in all four CD4+ subsets of Type 1 diabetes patients.

This CDR3 contains 15 residues. The V segment lost 5 bases and the J segment 0 bases; nucleotides outside the gene matches: 2. The germline CDR1 and CDR2 sequences are MDHEN and SYDVKM. Stem cell-like memory, regulatory, central memory and naive CD4+ cells were sorted via CD45RO/CCR7/CD25/CD127/CD95/CD27. Expressed TCRB transcripts were sequenced because the isolated RNA had all been reverse transcribed beforehand. The study sequenced naive, central memory and regulatory T cell samples to an average of about 3.5 million reads. Assay: immunoSEQ multiplex PCR; the TCRdb copy retains only in-frame clones and omits some. The data hold 400,000 or so clones, with around 9.6% observed a single time.

The sample consisted of central memory CD4+ T cells from blood. The clonotype was recovered from a man aged 25 to 45 with type 1 diabetes. J is TRBJ1-3 and V is TRBV28; 9 nucleotides agree with TRBD1. The CDR3 is CASSPTGGSGNTIYF. The CDR3 nucleotides are TGTGCCAGCAGTCCGACAGGGGGCTCTGGAAACACCATATATTTT.